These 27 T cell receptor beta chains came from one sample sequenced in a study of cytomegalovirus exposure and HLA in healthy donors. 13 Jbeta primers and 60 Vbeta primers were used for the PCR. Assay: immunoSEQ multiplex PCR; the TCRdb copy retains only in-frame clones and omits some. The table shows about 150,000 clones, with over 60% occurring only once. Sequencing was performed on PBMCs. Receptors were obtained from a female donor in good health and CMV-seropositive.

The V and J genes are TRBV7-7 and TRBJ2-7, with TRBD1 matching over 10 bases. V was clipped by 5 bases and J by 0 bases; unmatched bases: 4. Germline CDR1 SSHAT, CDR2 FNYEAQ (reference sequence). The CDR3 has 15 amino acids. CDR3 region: CASSAGTGDSYEQYF. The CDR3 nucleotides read TGTGCCAGCAGCGCCGGGACAGGGGACTCCTACGAGCAGTACTTC.

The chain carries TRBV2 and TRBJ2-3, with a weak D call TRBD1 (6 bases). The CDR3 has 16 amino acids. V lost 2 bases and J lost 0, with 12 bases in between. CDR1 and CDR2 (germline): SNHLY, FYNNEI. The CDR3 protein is CASSERRGMSTDTQYF. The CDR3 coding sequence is TGTGCCAGCAGTGAACGTAGGGGGATGAGCACAGATACGCAGTATTTT.

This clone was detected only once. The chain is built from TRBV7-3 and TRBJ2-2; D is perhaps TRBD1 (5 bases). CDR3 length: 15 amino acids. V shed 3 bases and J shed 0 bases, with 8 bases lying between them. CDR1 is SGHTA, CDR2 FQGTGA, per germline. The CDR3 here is CASSFGHPNTGELFF. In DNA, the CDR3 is TGTGCCAGCAGCTTTGGACACCCGAACACCGGGGAGCTGTTTTTT.

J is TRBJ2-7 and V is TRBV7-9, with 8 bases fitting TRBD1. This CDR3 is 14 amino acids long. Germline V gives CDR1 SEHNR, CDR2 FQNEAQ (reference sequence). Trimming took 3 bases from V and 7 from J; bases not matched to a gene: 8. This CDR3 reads CASSFSQGAEEQYF. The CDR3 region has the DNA TGTGCCAGCAGCTTTAGCCAGGGGGCAGAGGAGCAGTACTTC. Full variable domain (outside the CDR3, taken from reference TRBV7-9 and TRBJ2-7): DTGVSQNPRHKITKRGQNVTFRCDPISEHNRLYWYRQTLGQGPEFLTYFQNEAQLEKSRLLSDRFSAERPKGSFSTLEIQRTEQGDSAMYLCASSFSQGAEEQYFGPGTRLTVT.

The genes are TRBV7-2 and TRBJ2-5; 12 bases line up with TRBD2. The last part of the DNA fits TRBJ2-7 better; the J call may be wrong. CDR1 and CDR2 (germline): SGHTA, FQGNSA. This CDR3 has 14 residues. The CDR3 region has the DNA TGTGCCAGCAGCCCTAGCGGGAGGGCTTACGAGCAGTACTTC. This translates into CASSPSGRAYEQYF.

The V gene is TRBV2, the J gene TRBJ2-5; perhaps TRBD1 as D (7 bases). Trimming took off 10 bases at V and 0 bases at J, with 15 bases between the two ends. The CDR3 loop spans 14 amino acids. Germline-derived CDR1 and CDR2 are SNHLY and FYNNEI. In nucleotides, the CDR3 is TGTGCCATCTCGACAGGGACTTACCAAGAGACCCAGTACTTC. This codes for CAISTGTYQETQYF.

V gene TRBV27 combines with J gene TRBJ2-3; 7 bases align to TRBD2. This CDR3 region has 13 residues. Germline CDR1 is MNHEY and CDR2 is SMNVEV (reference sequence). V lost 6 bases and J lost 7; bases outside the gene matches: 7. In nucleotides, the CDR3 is TGTGCCAGCAGGATACTGGGAGGGAATACGCAGTATTTT. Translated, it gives CASRILGGNTQYF.

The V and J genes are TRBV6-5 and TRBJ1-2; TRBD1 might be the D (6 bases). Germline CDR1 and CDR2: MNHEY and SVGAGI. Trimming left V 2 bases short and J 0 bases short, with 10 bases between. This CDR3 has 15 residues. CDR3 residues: CASSYEGGTNYGYTF. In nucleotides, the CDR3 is TGTGCCAGCAGTTACGAAGGGGGAACTAACTATGGCTACACCTTC.

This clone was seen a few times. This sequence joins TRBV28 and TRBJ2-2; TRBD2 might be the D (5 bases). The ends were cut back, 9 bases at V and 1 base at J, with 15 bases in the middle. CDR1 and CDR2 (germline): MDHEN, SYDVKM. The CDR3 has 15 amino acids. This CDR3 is CASNLPGLNTGELFF. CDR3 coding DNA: TGTGCCAGTAACCTCCCGGGATTGAACACCGGGGAGCTGTTTTTT.

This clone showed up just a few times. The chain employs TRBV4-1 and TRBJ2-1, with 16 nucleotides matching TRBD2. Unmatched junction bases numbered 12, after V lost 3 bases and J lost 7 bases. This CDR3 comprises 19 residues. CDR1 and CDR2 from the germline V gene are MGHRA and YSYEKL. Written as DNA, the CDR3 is TGCGCCAGCAGCCATCCGGGACTAGCGGGGGGGCCAAATAAAAATGAGCAGTTCTTC. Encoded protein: CASSHPGLAGGPNKNEQFF.

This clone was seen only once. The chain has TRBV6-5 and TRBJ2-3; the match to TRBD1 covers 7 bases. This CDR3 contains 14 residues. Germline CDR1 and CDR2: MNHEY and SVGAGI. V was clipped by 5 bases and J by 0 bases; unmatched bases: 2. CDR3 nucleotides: TGTGCCAGCAGTGAGACAGGGAGCACAGATACGCAGTATTTT. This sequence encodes CASSETGSTDTQYF.

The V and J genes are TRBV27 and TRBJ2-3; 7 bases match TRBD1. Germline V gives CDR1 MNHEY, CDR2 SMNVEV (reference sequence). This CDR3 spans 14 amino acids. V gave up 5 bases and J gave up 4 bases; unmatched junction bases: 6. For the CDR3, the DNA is TGTGCCAGCAGTCCCCGAAGGGGGCCAGATACGCAGTATTTT. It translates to CASSPRRGPDTQYF.

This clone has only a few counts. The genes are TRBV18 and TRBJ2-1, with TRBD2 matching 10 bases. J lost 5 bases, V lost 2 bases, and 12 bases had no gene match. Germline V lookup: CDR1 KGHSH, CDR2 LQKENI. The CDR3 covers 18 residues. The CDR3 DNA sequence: TGTGCCAGCTCACCATCCTCACTAGCGGGAAGTTCGCACAATGAGCAGTTCTTC. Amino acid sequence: CASSPSSLAGSSHNEQFF.

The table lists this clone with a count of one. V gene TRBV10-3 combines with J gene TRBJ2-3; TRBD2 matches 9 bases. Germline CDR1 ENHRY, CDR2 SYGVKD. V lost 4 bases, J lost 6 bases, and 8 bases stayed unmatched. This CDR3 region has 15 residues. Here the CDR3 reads CAISVLASGMDTQYF. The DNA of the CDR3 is TGTGCCATCAGTGTTTTGGCTAGCGGGATGGATACGCAGTATTTT.

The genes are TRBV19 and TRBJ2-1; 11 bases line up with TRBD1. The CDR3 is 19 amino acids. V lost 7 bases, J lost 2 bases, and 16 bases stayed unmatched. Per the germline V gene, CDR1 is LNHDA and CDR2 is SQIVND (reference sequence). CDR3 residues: CASTPDRTGGLAPYNEQFF. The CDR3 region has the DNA TGTGCCAGTACCCCTGATAGGACAGGGGGCCTAGCTCCCTACAATGAGCAGTTCTTC.

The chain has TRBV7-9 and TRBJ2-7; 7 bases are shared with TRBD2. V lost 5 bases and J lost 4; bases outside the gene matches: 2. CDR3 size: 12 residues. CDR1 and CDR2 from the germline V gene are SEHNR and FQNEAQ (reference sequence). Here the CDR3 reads CASSPGGYEQYF. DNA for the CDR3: TGTGCCAGCAGCCCCGGGGGGTACGAGCAGTACTTC.

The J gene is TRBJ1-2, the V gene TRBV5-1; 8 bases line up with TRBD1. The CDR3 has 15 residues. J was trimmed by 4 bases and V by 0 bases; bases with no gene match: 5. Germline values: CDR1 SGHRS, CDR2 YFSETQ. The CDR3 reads CASSLGQGFGYGYTF. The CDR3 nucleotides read TGCGCCAGCAGCTTGGGACAGGGGTTTGGCTATGGCTACACCTTC.

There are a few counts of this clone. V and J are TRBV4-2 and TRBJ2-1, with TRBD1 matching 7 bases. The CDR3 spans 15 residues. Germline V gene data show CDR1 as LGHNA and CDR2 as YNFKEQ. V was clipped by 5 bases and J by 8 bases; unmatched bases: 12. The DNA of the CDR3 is TGTGCCAGCAGCTCAGGAACCGAGGGGGCCGATGAGCAGTTCTTC. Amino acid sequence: CASSSGTEGADEQFF.

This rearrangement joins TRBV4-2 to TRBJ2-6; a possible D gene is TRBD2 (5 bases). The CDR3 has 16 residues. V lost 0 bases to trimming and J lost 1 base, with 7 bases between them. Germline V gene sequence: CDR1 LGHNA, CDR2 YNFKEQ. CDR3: CASSQERGSGANVLTF. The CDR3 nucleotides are TGTGCCAGCAGCCAAGAACGGGGATCTGGGGCCAACGTCCTGACTTTC.

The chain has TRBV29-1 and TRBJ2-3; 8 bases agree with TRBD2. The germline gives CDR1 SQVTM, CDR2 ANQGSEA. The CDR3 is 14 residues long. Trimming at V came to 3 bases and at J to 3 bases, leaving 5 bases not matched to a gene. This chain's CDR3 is CSVDGGGWTDTQYF. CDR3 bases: TGCAGCGTTGATGGCGGGGGGTGGACAGATACGCAGTATTTT.

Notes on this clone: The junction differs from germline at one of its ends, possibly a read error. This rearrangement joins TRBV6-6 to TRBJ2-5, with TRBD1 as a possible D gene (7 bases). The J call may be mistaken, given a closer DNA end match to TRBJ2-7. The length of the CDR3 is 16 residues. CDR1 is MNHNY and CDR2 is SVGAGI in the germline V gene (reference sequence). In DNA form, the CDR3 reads TGTGCCAGCAGTAACTCTCAGGGGGGCTCACCCTACGAGCAGTACTTC. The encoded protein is CASSNSQGGSPYEQYF.

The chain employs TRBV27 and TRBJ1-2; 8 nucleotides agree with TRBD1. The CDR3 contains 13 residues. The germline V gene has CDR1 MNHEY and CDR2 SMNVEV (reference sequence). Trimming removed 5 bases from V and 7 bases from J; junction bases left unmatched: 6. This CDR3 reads CASSPSGGSGYTF. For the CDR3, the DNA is TGTGCCAGCAGTCCATCAGGGGGCTCTGGCTACACCTTC.

CDR3 coding DNA: TGTGCCAGCAGTTCCGGTTTGGCGGGGCATCCCTACGAGCAGTACTTC. Residues: CASSSGLAGHPYEQYF. The chain links TRBV28 to TRBJ2-7; the D gene is possibly TRBD2 (6 bases). There are 16 residues in the CDR3. Germline loops: CDR1 MDHEN, CDR2 SYDVKM. Deletions cut 4 bases from V and 2 bases from J, with 18 bases between. The full variable domain, with the rest looked up from reference TRBV28 and TRBJ2-7, is DVKVTQSSRYLVKRTGEKVFLECVQDMDHENMFWYRQDPGLGLRLIYFSYDVKMKEKGDIPEGYSVSREKKERFSLILESASTNQTSMYLCASSSGLAGHPYEQYFGPGTRLTVT.

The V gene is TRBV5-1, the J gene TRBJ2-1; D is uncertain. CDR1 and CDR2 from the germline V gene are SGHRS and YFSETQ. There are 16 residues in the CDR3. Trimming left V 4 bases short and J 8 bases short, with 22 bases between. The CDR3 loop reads CASSAVESGYTDEQFF. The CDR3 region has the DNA TGCGCCAGCAGCGCGGTCGAAAGTGGCTACACGGATGAGCAGTTCTTC.

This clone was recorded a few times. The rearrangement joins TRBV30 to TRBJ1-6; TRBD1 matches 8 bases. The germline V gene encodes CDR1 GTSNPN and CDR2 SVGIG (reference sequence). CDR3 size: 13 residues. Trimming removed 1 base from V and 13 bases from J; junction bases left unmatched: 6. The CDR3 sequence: CAWSGQGPDPLHF. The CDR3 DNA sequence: TGTGCCTGGAGTGGACAGGGGCCCGATCCCCTCCACTTT.

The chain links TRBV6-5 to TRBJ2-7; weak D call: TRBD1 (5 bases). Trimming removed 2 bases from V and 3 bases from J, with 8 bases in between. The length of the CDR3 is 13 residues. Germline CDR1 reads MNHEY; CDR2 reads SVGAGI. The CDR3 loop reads CASSYRQFYEQYF. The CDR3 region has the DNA TGTGCCAGCAGTTACCGACAGTTCTACGAGCAGTACTTC.

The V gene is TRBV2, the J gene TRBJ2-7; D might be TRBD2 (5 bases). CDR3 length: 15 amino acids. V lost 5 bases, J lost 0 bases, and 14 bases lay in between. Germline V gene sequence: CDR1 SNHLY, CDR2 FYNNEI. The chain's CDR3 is CASSRLQTSSYEQYF. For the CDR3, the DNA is TGTGCCAGCAGTAGACTTCAAACTAGCTCCTACGAGCAGTACTTC.